This TCR beta chain was found in a study of low-dose radiotherapy and immunotherapy resistance in tumors. Study-wide context: Members of Cohort 2 were treated with 1 Gy per fraction every two weeks; their total was 13 Gy over 26 weeks. Every six weeks patients received intravenous ipilimumab 1 mg/kg, and every two weeks they received intravenous nivolumab 240 mg.

First-strand cDNA relied on TRAV- and TRBV-specific primers spanning alpha and beta chains. A roughly 20-cycle PCR with a constant-region primer and V-primer adapter amplified TCRs. Via MiXCR, TCRdb re-called the reads, giving one row per CDR3 protein. The repertoire holds approximately 89,000 distinct CDR3 sequences, about 20% seen once, with roughly 6% in the top ten. Trimming pared 8 bases from V and 5 bases from J, leaving 12 bases between. Looked up from germline, CDR1 is MNHEY and CDR2 is SVGEGT. The CDR3 consists of 12 residues. This clonotype was counted many times. The time point was: before trial treatment. The therapy administered to donors comprised nivolumab, ipilimumab, aspirin, low-dose cyclophosphamide and low-dose radiotherapy. Each eligible patient had an advanced solid tumor, and these tumors lacked tumor-infiltrating lymphocytes.

The TCR originated in a male donor with prostate cancer. The chain joins TRBV6-2 or TRBV6-3 to TRBJ1-2, with D hard to call. The sample here was PBMCs, taken before treatment. Written as DNA, the CDR3 is TGTGCCAGCCTGACGTACGGTTATGGCTACACCTTC. It translates to CASLTYGYGYTF.